This TCR beta chain derives from a study of T cells after yellow fever vaccination. The overall study: Preparation used SMART-Seq v4 Ultra Low Input for the low-cell-number fractions.

As TCR cDNA was made by 5'RACE template switching, a universal primer site and UMIs were added. A single record per CDR3 protein comes from TCRdb applying MiXCR to the 5' RACE reads. The sample carries around 230,000 distinct CDR3 sequences, 6% to 8% recorded once. This clonotype was observed a few times. Germline assignment: CDR1 SGHTA and CDR2 FQGNSA. Trimming removed 3 bases from V and 5 bases from J; junction bases left unmatched: 5. The CDR3 sequence is 15 residues long. The chain couples TRBV7-2 to TRBJ2-7; 12 positions match TRBD2. The sequence was collected from a man aged 30 to 39 who received the YFV17D yellow fever vaccine. The sample in question was CD4+ T cells sorted from PBMCs, obtained on the day of the yellow fever booster vaccination. CDR3 loop: CASSLLAGGPHEQYF. The CDR3 bases are TGTGCCAGCAGCTTGCTAGCGGGAGGGCCTCACGAGCAGTACTTC.